These T cell receptor beta chains were read from a single sample in a study of technical replicates of blood from several donors. The table came from immunoSEQ multiplex PCR; TCRdb's copy has only in-frame clones and leaves some out. The sample holds about 76,000 clones, 90% to 95% seen once. Sequenced material: T cells isolated from PBMCs. Receptor source: a human donor in good health. CDR3s include the opening cysteine and the closing phenylalanine or tryptophan. D genes are given only for firm matches. Clone size, where shown, is once, few, many, or a class for clones that have expanded.

D gene: TRBD2; J gene: TRBJ2-7; clone size: -; V gene: TRBV12-5; CDR3 protein: CASGLRPGTSVAYEQYF; CDR3 DNA: TGTGCTAGTGGTTTGAGACCCGGGACTAGCGTCGCCTACGAGCAGTACTTC
D gene: TRBD2; J gene: TRBJ2-2; clone size: -; V gene: TRBV5-4; CDR3 protein: CASSPPGTSGREGGGELFF; CDR3 DNA: TGTGCCAGCAGCCCCCCCGGGACTAGCGGGAGGGAGGGCGGCGGGGAGCTGTTTTTT
D gene: -; J gene: TRBJ1-1; clone size: -; V gene: TRBV5-1; CDR3 protein: CASSLATGKMNTEAFF; CDR3 DNA: TGCGCCAGCAGCTTGGCGACGGGGAAGATGAACACTGAAGCTTTCTTT
D gene: TRBD1; J gene: TRBJ1-2; clone size: -; V gene: TRBV9; CDR3 protein: CASSVGDRGLGGYTF; CDR3 DNA: TGTGCCAGCAGCGTAGGGGACAGGGGGCTGGGGGGCTACACCTTC
D gene: TRBD2; J gene: TRBJ2-1; clone size: -; V gene: TRBV27; CDR3 protein: CASSRLARDEQFF; CDR3 DNA: TGTGCCAGCAGTAGACTAGCCAGGGATGAGCAGTTCTTC
D gene: -; J gene: TRBJ1-3; clone size: -; V gene: TRBV9; CDR3 protein: CASSVAQVSGNTIYF; CDR3 DNA: TGTGCCAGCAGCGTAGCTCAGGTCTCTGGAAACACCATATATTTT
D gene: -; J gene: TRBJ1-5; clone size: -; V gene: TRBV2; CDR3 protein: CASSSGDQPQHF; CDR3 DNA: TGTGCCAGCAGTTCAGGGGACCAGCCCCAGCATTTT
D gene: TRBD1; J gene: TRBJ1-5; clone size: few; V gene: TRBV30; CDR3 protein: CAWSPGTGQPQHF; CDR3 DNA: TGTGCCTGGAGCCCAGGGACAGGCCAGCCCCAGCATTTT
D gene: -; J gene: TRBJ2-7; clone size: -; V gene: TRBV10-3; CDR3 protein: CAISPISQGPSYEQYF; CDR3 DNA: TGTGCCATCAGCCCTATATCACAGGGACCATCCTACGAGCAGTACTTC
D gene: -; J gene: TRBJ2-1; clone size: -; V gene: TRBV9; CDR3 protein: CASSVDPLTRNEQFF; CDR3 DNA: TGTGCCAGCAGCGTAGACCCCTTGACTAGGAATGAGCAGTTCTTC
D gene: TRBD1; J gene: TRBJ1-2; clone size: -; V gene: TRBV28; CDR3 protein: CATSLQGARGYTF; CDR3 DNA: TGTGCCACATCGCTGCAGGGGGCCAGGGGCTACACCTTC
D gene: TRBD2; J gene: TRBJ2-5; clone size: -; V gene: TRBV28; CDR3 protein: CASSSGGRAQETQYF; CDR3 DNA: TGTGCCAGCAGCTCGGGGGGGAGGGCCCAAGAGACCCAGTACTTC
D gene: TRBD1; J gene: TRBJ2-7; clone size: -; V gene: TRBV7-9; CDR3 protein: CASSTDRVPTYEQYF; CDR3 DNA: TGTGCCAGCAGCACCGACAGGGTACCTACCTACGAGCAGTACTTC
D gene: TRBD1; J gene: TRBJ2-7; clone size: -; V gene: TRBV5-4; CDR3 protein: CASSPDRGEGYEQYF; CDR3 DNA: TGTGCCAGCAGCCCAGACAGGGGTGAGGGCTACGAGCAGTACTTC
D gene: -; J gene: TRBJ2-3; clone size: -; V gene: TRBV5-1; CDR3 protein: CASSSLTASTDTQYF; CDR3 DNA: TGCGCCAGCAGCTCCCTGACAGCTAGCACAGATACGCAGTATTTT
D gene: -; J gene: TRBJ2-7; clone size: -; V gene: TRBV27; CDR3 protein: CASSSAGLGEQYF; CDR3 DNA: TGTGCCAGCAGTTCGGCAGGGCTGGGCGAGCAGTACTTC
D gene: -; J gene: TRBJ1-1; clone size: -; V gene: TRBV5-6; CDR3 protein: CASSLGWAGSTEAFF; CDR3 DNA: TGTGCCAGCAGCTTAGGTTGGGCGGGGTCGACTGAAGCTTTCTTT
D gene: -; J gene: TRBJ2-1; clone size: once; V gene: TRBV18; CDR3 protein: CASSGEESSYNEQFF; CDR3 DNA: TGTGCCAGCTCAGGTGAGGAAAGCTCCTACAATGAGCAGTTCTTC
D gene: -; J gene: TRBJ2-7; clone size: once; V gene: TRBV5-4; CDR3 protein: CASSGTHTYEQYF; CDR3 DNA: TGTGCCAGCAGCGGGACACACACCTACGAGCAGTACTTC
D gene: -; J gene: TRBJ2-3; clone size: -; V gene: TRBV2; CDR3 protein: CASSPFGTQYF; CDR3 DNA: TGTGCCAGCAGCCCCTTCGGTACGCAGTATTTT
D gene: -; J gene: TRBJ1-3; clone size: -; V gene: TRBV7-9; CDR3 protein: CASSQESSGNTIYF; CDR3 DNA: TGTGCCAGCAGTCAAGAGAGCTCTGGAAACACCATATATTTT
D gene: -; J gene: TRBJ2-3; clone size: -; V gene: TRBV21-1; CDR3 protein: CAGFTGGPYTQYF; CDR3 DNA: TGTGCGGGGTTTACGGGGGGGCCATATACGCAGTATTTT
D gene: TRBD2; J gene: TRBJ2-1; clone size: -; V gene: TRBV14; CDR3 protein: CASSQRTSASYNEQFF; CDR3 DNA: TGTGCCAGCAGCCAGAGGACTAGCGCCTCCTACAATGAGCAGTTCTTC
D gene: -; J gene: TRBJ1-2; clone size: few; V gene: TRBV5-1; CDR3 protein: CASSLGTVYGYTF; CDR3 DNA: TGCGCCAGCAGCTTGGGGACAGTCTATGGCTACACCTTC
D gene: TRBD2; J gene: TRBJ2-7; clone size: -; V gene: TRBV27; CDR3 protein: CASSPSLAGVQSSPSSYEQYF; CDR3 DNA: TGTGCCAGCAGCCCTAGCCTAGCGGGAGTCCAGAGTTCTCCTAGTTCCTACGAGCAGTACTTC
D gene: -; J gene: TRBJ1-2; clone size: -; V gene: TRBV29-1; CDR3 protein: CSVEEGVYGYTF; CDR3 DNA: TGCAGCGTTGAAGAGGGAGTCTATGGCTACACCTTC
D gene: TRBD1; J gene: TRBJ2-6; clone size: -; V gene: TRBV10-3; CDR3 protein: CAISESVWRTGALSGANVLTF; CDR3 DNA: TGTGCCATCAGTGAGTCGGTTTGGCGGACAGGTGCACTTTCTGGGGCCAACGTCCTGACTTTC
D gene: TRBD1; J gene: TRBJ1-1; clone size: few; V gene: TRBV29-1; CDR3 protein: CSAGTEGTEAFF; CDR3 DNA: TGCAGCGCCGGGACAGAGGGGACTGAAGCTTTCTTT
D gene: TRBD2; J gene: TRBJ2-7; clone size: few; V gene: TRBV7-3; CDR3 protein: CASSIGLAGNEQYF; CDR3 DNA: TGTGCCAGCAGCATCGGACTAGCGGGGAATGAGCAGTACTTC
D gene: TRBD1; J gene: TRBJ1-1; clone size: -; V gene: TRBV10-3; CDR3 protein: CAISGDRATLEAFF; CDR3 DNA: TGTGCCATCAGTGGGGACAGGGCGACCCTTGAAGCTTTCTTT
D gene: TRBD1; J gene: TRBJ2-5; clone size: once; V gene: TRBV5-1; CDR3 protein: CASNPSGGYQETQYF; CDR3 DNA: TGCGCCAGCAACCCCTCAGGGGGCTATCAAGAGACCCAGTACTTC
D gene: TRBD1; J gene: TRBJ1-1; clone size: -; V gene: TRBV2; CDR3 protein: CASRDRPLDTEAFF; CDR3 DNA: TGTGCCAGCAGGGACAGGCCTTTGGACACTGAAGCTTTCTTT
D gene: -; J gene: TRBJ2-5; clone size: -; V gene: TRBV7-3; CDR3 protein: CASSLNREETQYF; CDR3 DNA: TGTGCCAGCAGCTTGAACAGGGAAGAGACCCAGTACTTC
D gene: TRBD2; J gene: TRBJ2-2; clone size: -; V gene: TRBV7-2; CDR3 protein: CASSLLAGGPTGELFF; CDR3 DNA: TGTGCCAGCAGCTTGTTAGCGGGAGGGCCCACCGGGGAGCTGTTTTTT
D gene: TRBD2; J gene: TRBJ2-3; clone size: -; V gene: TRBV29-1; CDR3 protein: CSVEGWREGADTQYF; CDR3 DNA: TGCAGCGTTGAGGGTTGGAGGGAGGGTGCAGATACGCAGTATTTT
D gene: -; J gene: TRBJ1-1; clone size: -; V gene: TRBV28; CDR3 protein: CASSLGSEAFF; CDR3 DNA: TGTGCCAGCAGTTTAGGCAGTGAAGCTTTCTTT
D gene: TRBD1; J gene: TRBJ2-5; clone size: -; V gene: TRBV28; CDR3 protein: CASSPGTGYGETQYF; CDR3 DNA: TGTGCCAGCAGTCCCGGGACAGGGTACGGAGAGACCCAGTACTTC
D gene: -; J gene: TRBJ2-1; clone size: -; V gene: TRBV11-3; CDR3 protein: CASSSGQSSYNEQFF; CDR3 DNA: TGTGCCAGCAGCTCCGGACAGAGCTCCTACAATGAGCAGTTCTTC
D gene: TRBD2; J gene: TRBJ2-5; clone size: -; V gene: TRBV30; CDR3 protein: CAWSSSGGRETQYF; CDR3 DNA: TGTGCCTGGTCATCTAGCGGGGGGAGGGAGACCCAGTACTTC
D gene: TRBD1; J gene: TRBJ1-2; clone size: -; V gene: TRBV7-9; CDR3 protein: CASTPFGTGVDYGYTF; CDR3 DNA: TGTGCCAGCACCCCCTTTGGGACAGGGGTCGACTATGGCTACACCTTC
D gene: -; J gene: TRBJ1-1; clone size: -; V gene: TRBV19; CDR3 protein: CASSRVAENTEAFF; CDR3 DNA: TGTGCCAGTAGTAGAGTAGCGGAGAACACTGAAGCTTTCTTT
D gene: TRBD2; J gene: TRBJ2-5; clone size: once; V gene: TRBV7-2; CDR3 protein: CASSRTSGALRGQETQYF; CDR3 DNA: TGTGCCAGCAGCAGGACTAGCGGGGCGCTGAGGGGCCAAGAGACCCAGTACTTC
D gene: -; J gene: TRBJ1-2; clone size: -; V gene: TRBV4-1; CDR3 protein: CASSQDGKREGYTF; CDR3 DNA: TGCGCCAGCAGCCAAGACGGGAAGAGGGAAGGCTACACCTTC
D gene: TRBD2; J gene: TRBJ2-3; clone size: -; V gene: TRBV7-9; CDR3 protein: CASSATSGTITDTQYF; CDR3 DNA: TGTGCCAGCAGCGCTACTAGCGGGACCATCACAGATACGCAGTATTTT
D gene: -; J gene: TRBJ1-2; clone size: -; V gene: TRBV5-4; CDR3 protein: CASSTNAGQLTNYGYTF; CDR3 DNA: TGTGCCAGCAGCACAAACGCTGGGCAGCTGACGAACTATGGCTACACCTTC
D gene: -; J gene: TRBJ2-7; clone size: -; V gene: TRBV21-1; CDR3 protein: CASSKFLRSGEQYF; CDR3 DNA: TGTGCCAGCAGCAAATTCCTCAGGTCTGGCGAGCAGTACTTC
D gene: -; J gene: TRBJ2-5; clone size: -; V gene: TRBV7-6; CDR3 protein: CASRSLLGEDGETQYF; CDR3 DNA: TGTGCCAGCAGATCCCTTCTGGGGGAGGATGGAGAGACCCAGTACTTC
D gene: TRBD1; J gene: TRBJ1-5; clone size: -; V gene: TRBV27; CDR3 protein: CATTGGTNQPQHF; CDR3 DNA: TGTGCCACCACAGGGGGCACTAATCAGCCCCAGCATTTT
D gene: -; J gene: TRBJ2-7; clone size: -; V gene: TRBV10-3; CDR3 protein: CAISENDRRSYEQYF; CDR3 DNA: TGTGCCATCAGTGAGAATGACAGGCGGTCCTACGAGCAGTACTTC